The 30 T cell receptor beta chains in this list originate from one sample, sequenced in a study of response to subunit inactivated influenza vaccine. Via MiXCR, TCRdb re-called the RT-PCR reads, giving one row per CDR3 protein. The sample holds 530,000 or so distinct CDR3 sequences, roughly 23% seen once. The material sequenced was CD4+ T cells sorted from PBMCs, taken 5 days after vaccination. The receptors derive from a man aged 50-59 years who received an inactivated influenza vaccine.

The CDR3 loop is CASSEARGAWASFYEQYF. CDR3 bases: TGTGCCAGCAGTGAAGCGAGGGGGGCATGGGCTAGTTTCTACGAGCAGTACTTC. The chain uses TRBV6-1 and TRBJ2-7; perhaps D is TRBD1 or TRBD2 (6 bases each). The length of the CDR3 is 18 residues. Per the germline V gene, CDR1 is MNHNS and CDR2 is SASEGT. The V gene lost 0 bases and the J gene lost 3 bases, with 21 bases spanning the gap.

This chain connects TRBV5-1 to TRBJ2-1; D is unresolved. The V gene's germline CDR1 is SGHRS and CDR2 YFSETQ. V was cut by 2 bases and J by 5 bases, with 11 bases left in between. The CDR3 contains 14 residues. Here the CDR3 reads CASSFQNLHNEQFF. CDR3 sequence (DNA): TGCGCCAGCAGCTTCCAGAATCTCCACAATGAGCAGTTCTTC. Full variable domain (outside the CDR3, taken from reference TRBV5-1 and TRBJ2-1): KAGVTQTPRYLIKTRGQQVTLSCSPISGHRSVSWYQQTPGQGLQFLFEYFSETQRNKGNFPGRFSGRQFSNSRSEMNVSTLELGDSALYLCASSFQNLHNEQFFGPGTRLTVL.

This clonotype was detected only a few times. The chain uses TRBV3-1 and TRBJ2-2; 10 bases align to TRBD2. With 1 base clipped from V and 5 bases from J, the junction kept 4 bases outside the gene matches. The CDR3 spans 16 residues. Germline CDR1 reads LGHDT; CDR2 reads YNNKEL (reference sequence). The CDR3 DNA is TGTGCCAGCAGCCAAGTCGGACTAGCGGTTACCGGGGAGCTGTTTTTT. It codes for CASSQVGLAVTGELFF.

This clonotype was observed many times. The rearrangement uses TRBV4-2 and TRBJ2-1; 12 bases line up with TRBD2. CDR3 length: 16 residues. Germline assignment: CDR1 LGHNA and CDR2 YNFKEQ. Unmatched junction bases numbered 5, after V lost 2 bases and J lost 6 bases. CDR3 sequence: CASSQPLAGGGNEQFF. The DNA of the CDR3 is TGTGCCAGCAGCCAACCCCTAGCGGGAGGGGGCAATGAGCAGTTCTTC.

The chain combines TRBV11-1 with TRBJ2-1; 15 bases agree with TRBD2. V was clipped by 4 bases and J by 6 bases; unmatched bases: 13. The germline V gene has CDR1 SGHAT and CDR2 FQDESV (reference sequence). The CDR3 extends over 19 amino acids. CDR3 coding DNA: TGTGCCAGCAGCTCAGAACTGGGGACTAGCGGGAGGAAACTCAATGAGCAGTTCTTC. As protein: CASSSELGTSGRKLNEQFF.

This clonotype appeared a single time. The chain combines TRBV28 with TRBJ2-3; D unresolved. The CDR3 covers 15 residues. Between the trimmed V and J ends, which lost 4 bases and 3 bases, there was a span of 14 bases. Germline V gene lookup returns CDR1 MDHEN and CDR2 SYDVKM. The CDR3 DNA follows: TGTGCCAGCAGTTCGATCGGAGAAGGGACAGATACGCAGTATTTT. Protein product: CASSSIGEGTDTQYF.

The J gene is TRBJ1-2, the V gene TRBV5-1, with a weak D call TRBD1 (5 bases). CDR3 size: 15 residues. The germline CDR1 and CDR2 sequences are SGHRS and YFSETQ. Between the trimmed V and J ends, which lost 4 bases and 4 bases, there was a span of 17 bases. Here the CDR3 reads CASSLGTDWGYGYTF. CDR3 in DNA: TGCGCCAGCAGCCTCGGGACGGACTGGGGCTATGGCTACACCTTC.

In this sample, this clonotype turned up many times. This chain joins TRBV7-9 and TRBJ1-4, with no clear D. V was clipped by 2 bases and J by 7 bases, with 11 bases between them. Per germline, CDR1 SEHNR and CDR2 FQNEAQ (reference sequence). The CDR3 totals 14 residues. The CDR3 bases are TGTGCCAGCAGCTTACGGGGAAGAGGTGAAAAACTGTTTTTT. This codes for CASSLRGRGEKLFF.

This rearrangement joins TRBV7-2 to TRBJ2-7, with 9 bases matching TRBD1. Germline CDR1 SGHTA, CDR2 FQGNSA. CDR3 length equals 15 residues. The V and J ends lost 0 bases and 7 bases, in that order; junction bases with no gene match: 7. CDR3 nucleotide sequence: TGTGCCAGCAGCTTAGCAGGGGACAGGGCCAGGGAGCAGTACTTC. It is translated as CASSLAGDRAREQYF.

The genes are TRBV20-1 and TRBJ2-1, with TRBD2 as a possible D gene (5 bases). Deletions cut 5 bases from V and 5 bases from J, with 13 bases between. CDR1 DFQATT and CDR2 SNEGSKA come from the germline V gene (reference sequence). CDR3 length equals 13 residues. The CDR3 spells CSAPAGPNNEQFF. The CDR3 DNA reads TGCAGTGCTCCCGCGGGTCCCAACAATGAGCAGTTCTTC.

This clonotype was observed many times. The chain combines TRBV10-3 with TRBJ2-3, with TRBD2 identical over 7 bases. V dropped 2 bases and J dropped 4; count of bases not matched to a gene: 6. The CDR3 sequence is 15 residues long. Germline values: CDR1 ENHRY, CDR2 SYGVKD. The CDR3 DNA sequence: TGTGCCATCAGTGAGAATGGCCGGGGGGCAGATACGCAGTATTTT. Translation gives CAISENGRGADTQYF.

The chain has TRBV12-3 or TRBV12-4 and TRBJ1-5; D uncertain. The ends were cut back, 8 bases at V and 4 bases at J, with 9 bases in the middle. CDR3 length: 12 amino acids. In nucleotides, the CDR3 is TGTGCCAGCCAGAGTTTTAATCAGCCCCAGCATTTT. It translates to CASQSFNQPQHF.

The chain links TRBV27 to TRBJ2-7; D unclear. CDR3 size: 12 residues. The V and J ends lost 8 bases and 0 bases respectively, with 8 bases between them. Germline values: CDR1 MNHEY, CDR2 SMNVEV (reference sequence). The CDR3 is CASGVRSYEQYF. CDR3 DNA sequence: TGTGCCAGCGGGGTCCGCTCCTACGAGCAGTACTTC.

The genes are TRBV28 and TRBJ2-7, with D tentatively TRBD1 (5 bases). Between the trimmed V and J ends, which lost 3 bases and 5 bases, there was a span of 8 bases. Looked up from germline, CDR1 is MDHEN and CDR2 is SYDVKM. This CDR3 comprises 12 residues. This chain's CDR3 is CASSFRQNEQYF. The DNA for the CDR3 is TGTGCCAGCAGTTTTCGACAGAACGAGCAGTACTTC.

This clonotype has just a few counts. This rearrangement joins TRBV20-1 to TRBJ2-1, with D perhaps being TRBD1 or TRBD2 (5 bases each). Germline V gene sequence: CDR1 DFQATT, CDR2 SNEGSKA (reference sequence). The germline V and J ends were trimmed by 0 bases and 4 bases, with 16 bases remaining between them. The CDR3 has 16 residues. CDR3 residues: CSARDPAGTNYNEQFF. In nucleotides, the CDR3 is TGCAGTGCTAGAGACCCAGCAGGGACCAATTACAATGAGCAGTTCTTC.

The table lists this clonotype with a few counts. This chain connects TRBV3-1 to TRBJ2-4; TRBD2 matches at 7 bases. This CDR3 has 16 amino acids. Trimming removed 1 base from V and 9 bases from J; junction bases left unmatched: 12. The germline gives CDR1 LGHDT, CDR2 YNNKEL (reference sequence). CDR3 sequence reads: CASSQGGRGLGGIQYF. CDR3 coding DNA: TGTGCCAGCAGCCAAGGGGGGAGGGGATTAGGAGGCATTCAGTACTTC.

This chain connects TRBV5-1 to TRBJ2-2; D not certain. Germline V lookup: CDR1 SGHRS, CDR2 YFSETQ. Between the trimmed V and J ends, which lost 1 base and 0 bases, there was a span of 10 bases. CDR3 length: 16 residues. The CDR3 spells CASSLRADANTGELFF. Here the CDR3 DNA reads TGCGCCAGCAGCTTGAGGGCCGACGCGAACACCGGGGAGCTGTTTTTT.

This chain connects TRBV7-2 to TRBJ1-1; TRBD1 is a possible D gene (5 bases). Trimming shortened V by 6 bases and J by 1 base, and 12 bases separated the two germline ends. There are 14 residues in the CDR3. Per germline, CDR1 SGHTA and CDR2 FQGNSA. The CDR3 region is CASSFRDGNTEAFF. The CDR3, as DNA: TGTGCCAGCAGTTTTCGGGACGGGAACACTGAAGCTTTCTTT.

This clonotype was counted at least ten times. The chain recombines TRBV7-9 with TRBJ2-1; TRBD1 matches at 7 bases. The germline V gene has CDR1 SEHNR and CDR2 FQNEAQ (reference sequence). This CDR3 is built from 14 residues. After removal of 1 base from V and 7 bases from J, the junction contained 4 bases not matched to a gene. CDR3 nucleotides: TGTGCCAGCAGCTTAGGGGGGACAGTAAATGAGCAGTTCTTC. This gives the protein CASSLGGTVNEQFF.

The gene calls are TRBV29-1 and TRBJ1-2; D call uncertain. From germline, CDR1 is SQVTM and CDR2 ANQGSEA. This CDR3 is built from 12 residues. CDR3 sequence reads: CTTTTSNYGYTF. The DNA for the CDR3 is TGCACCACCACCACAAGTAACTATGGCTACACCTTC.

The rearrangement joins TRBV20-1 to TRBJ1-2, with a weak D call TRBD1 (5 bases). Per the germline V gene, CDR1 is DFQATT and CDR2 is SNEGSKA (reference sequence). Trimming left V 4 bases short and J 4 bases short, with 10 bases between. The CDR3 has 12 amino acids. CDR3 bases: TGCAGTGCTACAGGGTCTGGCTATGGCTACACCTTC. Its protein is CSATGSGYGYTF.

This clonotype appeared a few times. The chain employs TRBV12-3 or TRBV12-4 and TRBJ2-7, with D hard to call. Trimming took 3 bases from V and 7 from J, leaving 7 bases between them. The CDR3 has 11 residues. The CDR3 loop reads CASSFSEEQYF. The CDR3 nucleotides read TGTGCCAGCAGTTTTTCAGAAGAGCAGTACTTC.

This clonotype was recorded at least ten times. Here the CDR3 reads CASSQGTLNTEAFF. The CDR3 coding sequence is TGTGCCAGCAGTCAGGGAACCCTGAACACTGAAGCTTTCTTT. V is TRBV12-3 or TRBV12-4 and J is TRBJ1-1; tentative D call: TRBD1 (5 bases). The length of the CDR3 is 14 residues. Trimming left V 5 bases short and J 0 bases short, with 10 bases between.

This clonotype was seen more than once but under ten times. This chain links TRBV29-1 with TRBJ1-2, with 9 bases matching TRBD1. CDR3 length: 14 amino acids. After removal of 3 bases from V and 5 bases from J, the junction contained 7 bases not matched to a gene. Germline V gene lookup returns CDR1 SQVTM and CDR2 ANQGSEA. CDR3 sequence: CSVDGTGLGYGYTF. Written as DNA, the CDR3 is TGCAGCGTTGACGGGACAGGGCTAGGGTATGGCTACACCTTC.

The genes are TRBV25-1 and TRBJ2-3; 10 nucleotides line up with TRBD2. The ends lost 5 bases at V and 4 bases at J; junction bases unmatched: 12. The CDR3 covers 17 residues. CDR1 is MGHDK, CDR2 SYGVNS, per germline. The CDR3 reads CASSPRVAGGWADTQYF. As DNA, the CDR3 is TGTGCCAGCAGTCCCCGGGTAGCGGGAGGTTGGGCAGATACGCAGTATTTT.

The chain couples TRBV29-1 to TRBJ2-1; D not resolved. The CDR3 covers 11 residues. CDR1 and CDR2 (germline): SQVTM, ANQGSEA. The germline V and J ends were trimmed by 4 bases and 6 bases, with 7 bases remaining between them. The CDR3 DNA follows: TGCAGCGTTGCCCCTGCCAATGAGCAGTTCTTC. It is translated as CSVAPANEQFF.

At least ten counts were recorded for this clonotype. The V and J genes are TRBV12-3 or TRBV12-4 and TRBJ2-1; D gene uncertain. The CDR3 has 14 amino acids. V lost 3 bases, J lost 2 bases, and 8 bases lay in between. The CDR3 sequence: CASSFGRTYNEQFF. Written as DNA, the CDR3 is TGTGCCAGCAGTTTTGGACGGACCTACAATGAGCAGTTCTTC.

This clonotype showed up just a few times. V usage is TRBV11-2 and J usage is TRBJ2-5, with 11 nucleotides matching TRBD2. The CDR3 runs 17 residues. Trimming removed 2 bases from V and 3 bases from J; junction bases left unmatched: 8. Germline V gives CDR1 SGHAT, CDR2 FQNNGV. For the CDR3, the DNA is TGTGCCAGCAGCTTATATTCACTAGCGGGGGAAAAAGAGACCCAGTACTTC. Its protein is CASSLYSLAGEKETQYF.

The chain employs TRBV20-1 and TRBJ2-3; 8 nucleotides align to TRBD2. The CDR3 covers 17 residues. CDR1 is DFQATT and CDR2 is SNEGSKA in the germline V gene (reference sequence). Trimming removed 2 bases from V and 1 base from J; junction bases left unmatched: 11. CDR3 nucleotides: TGCAGTGCTAGATACAGCGGGAGCGCCCGGGGCACAGATACGCAGTATTTT. This sequence encodes CSARYSGSARGTDTQYF.

The chain recombines TRBV7-8 with TRBJ2-7; 7 nucleotides agree with TRBD1. The trim removed 1 base at V and 6 bases at J, leaving 6 bases unmatched. CDR3 length equals 14 residues. Germline lookup yields CDR1 SGHVS and CDR2 FQNEAQ. This CDR3 is CASSLGQGKSEQYF. The CDR3 nucleotides read TGTGCCAGCAGCTTAGGACAGGGTAAAAGCGAGCAGTACTTC.